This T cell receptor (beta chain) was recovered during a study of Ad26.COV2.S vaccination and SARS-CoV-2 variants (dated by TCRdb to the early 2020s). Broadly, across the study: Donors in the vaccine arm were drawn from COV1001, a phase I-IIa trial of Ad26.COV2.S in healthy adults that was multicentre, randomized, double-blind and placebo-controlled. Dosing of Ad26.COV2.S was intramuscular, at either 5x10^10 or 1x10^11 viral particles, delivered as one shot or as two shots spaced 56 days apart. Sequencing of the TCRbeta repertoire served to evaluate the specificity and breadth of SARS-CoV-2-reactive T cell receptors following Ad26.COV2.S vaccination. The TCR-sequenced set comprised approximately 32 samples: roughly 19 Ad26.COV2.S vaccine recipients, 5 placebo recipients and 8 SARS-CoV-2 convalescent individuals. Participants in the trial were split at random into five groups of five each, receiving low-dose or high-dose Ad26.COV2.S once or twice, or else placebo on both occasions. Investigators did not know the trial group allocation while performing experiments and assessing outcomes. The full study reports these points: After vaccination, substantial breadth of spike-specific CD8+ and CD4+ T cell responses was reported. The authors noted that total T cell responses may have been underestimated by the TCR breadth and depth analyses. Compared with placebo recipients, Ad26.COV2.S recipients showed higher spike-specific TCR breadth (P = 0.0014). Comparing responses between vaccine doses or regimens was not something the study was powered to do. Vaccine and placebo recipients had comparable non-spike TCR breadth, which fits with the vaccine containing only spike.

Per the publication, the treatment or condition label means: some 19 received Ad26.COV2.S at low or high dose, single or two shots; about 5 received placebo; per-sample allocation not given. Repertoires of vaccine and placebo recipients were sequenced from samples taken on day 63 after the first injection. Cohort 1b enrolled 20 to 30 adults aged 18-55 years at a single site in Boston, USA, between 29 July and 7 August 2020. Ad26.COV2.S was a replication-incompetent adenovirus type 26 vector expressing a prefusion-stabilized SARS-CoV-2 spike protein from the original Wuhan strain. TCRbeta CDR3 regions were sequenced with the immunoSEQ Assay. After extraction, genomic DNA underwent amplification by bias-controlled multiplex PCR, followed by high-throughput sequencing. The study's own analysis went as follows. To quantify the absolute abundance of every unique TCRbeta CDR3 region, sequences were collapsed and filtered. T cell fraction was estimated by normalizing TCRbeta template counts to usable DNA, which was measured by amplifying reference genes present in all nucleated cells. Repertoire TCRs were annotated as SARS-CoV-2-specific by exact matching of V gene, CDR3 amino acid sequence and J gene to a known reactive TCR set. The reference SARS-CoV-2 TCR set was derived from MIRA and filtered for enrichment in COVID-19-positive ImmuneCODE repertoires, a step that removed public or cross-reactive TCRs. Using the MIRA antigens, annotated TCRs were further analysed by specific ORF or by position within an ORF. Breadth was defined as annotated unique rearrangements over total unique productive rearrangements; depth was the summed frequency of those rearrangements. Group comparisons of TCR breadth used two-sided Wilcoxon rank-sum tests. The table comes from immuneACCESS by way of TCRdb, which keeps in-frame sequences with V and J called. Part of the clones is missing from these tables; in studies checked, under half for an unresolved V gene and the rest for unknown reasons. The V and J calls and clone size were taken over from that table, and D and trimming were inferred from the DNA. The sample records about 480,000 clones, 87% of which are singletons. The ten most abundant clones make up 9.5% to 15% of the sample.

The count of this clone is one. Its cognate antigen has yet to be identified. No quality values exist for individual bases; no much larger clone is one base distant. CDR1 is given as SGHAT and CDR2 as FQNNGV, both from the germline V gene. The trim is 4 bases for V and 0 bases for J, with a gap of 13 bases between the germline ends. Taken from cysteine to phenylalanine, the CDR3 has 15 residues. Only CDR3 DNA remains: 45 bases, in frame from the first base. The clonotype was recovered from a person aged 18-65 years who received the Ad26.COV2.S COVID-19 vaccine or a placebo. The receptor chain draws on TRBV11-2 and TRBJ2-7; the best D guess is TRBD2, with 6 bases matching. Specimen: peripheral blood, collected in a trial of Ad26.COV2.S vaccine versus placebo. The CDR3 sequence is CASSYKTGASYEQYF. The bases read TGTGCCAGCAGCTACAAGACGGGAGCCTCCTACGAGCAGTACTTC.